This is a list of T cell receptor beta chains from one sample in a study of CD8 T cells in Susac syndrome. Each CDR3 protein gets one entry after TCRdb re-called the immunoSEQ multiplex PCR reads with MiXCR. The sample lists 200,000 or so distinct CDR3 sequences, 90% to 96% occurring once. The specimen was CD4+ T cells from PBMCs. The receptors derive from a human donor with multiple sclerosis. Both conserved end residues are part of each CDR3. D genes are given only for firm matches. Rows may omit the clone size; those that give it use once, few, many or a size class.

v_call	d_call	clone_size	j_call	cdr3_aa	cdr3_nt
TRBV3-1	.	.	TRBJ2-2	CASSQGIDRRFTGELFF	TGTGCCAGCAGCCAAGGCATCGACAGGCGATTTACCGGGGAGCTGTTTTTT
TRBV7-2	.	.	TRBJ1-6	CASSLVESSYNSPLHF	TGTGCCAGCAGCTTAGTTGAGAGCTCCTATAATTCACCCCTCCACTTT
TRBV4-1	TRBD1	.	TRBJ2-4	CASSRDVPGTGVKNIQYF	TGCGCCAGCAGCCGAGACGTTCCCGGGACAGGGGTCAAAAACATTCAGTACTTC
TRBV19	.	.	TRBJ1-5	CASSRVIGRRGPESNQPQHF	TGTGCCAGTAGTAGGGTTATCGGCCGTCGAGGGCCTGAGAGCAATCAGCCCCAGCATTTT
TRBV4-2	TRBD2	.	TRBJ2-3	CASSQQRGAGDTQYF	TGTGCCAGCAGCCAACAGCGGGGGGCTGGAGATACGCAGTATTTT
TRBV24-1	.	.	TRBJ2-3	CATSDPLGGGNTDTQYF	TGTGCCACCAGTGACCCTTTAGGGGGGGGGAACACAGATACGCAGTATTTT
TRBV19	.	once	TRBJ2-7	CASSRWGDYEQYF	TGTGCCAGTAGTCGGTGGGGGGACTACGAGCAGTACTTC
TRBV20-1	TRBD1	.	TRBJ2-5	CSAPPGRGRETQYF	TGCAGTGCTCCGCCGGGCAGGGGGCGAGAGACCCAGTACTTC
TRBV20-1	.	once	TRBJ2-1	CSASGGRGYNEQFF	TGCAGTGCTAGTGGGGGAAGGGGCTACAATGAGCAGTTCTTC
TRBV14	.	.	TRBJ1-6	CASSRSETGGLVSPLHF	TGTGCCAGCAGCCGATCCGAGACCGGTGGCCTGGTTTCACCCCTCCACTTT
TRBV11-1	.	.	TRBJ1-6	CASSVNNSPLHF	TGTGCCAGCAGCGTTAATAATTCACCCCTCCACTTT
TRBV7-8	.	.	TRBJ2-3	CASSFSFAGTDTQYF	TGTGCCAGCAGCTTTTCTTTCGCGGGCACAGATACGCAGTATTTT
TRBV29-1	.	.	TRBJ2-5	CSVERRETQYF	TGCAGCGTTGAACGTCGGGAGACCCAGTACTTC
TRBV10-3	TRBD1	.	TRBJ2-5	CAISSSSTGDQETQYF	TGTGCCATCAGTTCCAGCTCGACAGGGGACCAAGAGACCCAGTACTTC
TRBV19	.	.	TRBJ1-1	CASSPQANTEAFF	TGTGCCAGTAGTCCCCAGGCTAACACTGAAGCTTTCTTT
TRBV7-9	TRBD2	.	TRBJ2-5	CASSLAGRGGPQTQYF	TGTGCCAGCAGCTTAGCCGGGCGGGGGGGCCCACAGACCCAGTACTTC
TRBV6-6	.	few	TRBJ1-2	CASSPGRNYGYTF	TGTGCCAGCAGTCCGGGACGGAACTATGGCTACACCTTC
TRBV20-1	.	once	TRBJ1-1	CSARLGVEAFF	TGCAGTGCTAGACTGGGCGTTGAAGCTTTCTTT
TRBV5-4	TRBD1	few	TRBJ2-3	CASSQGQGTDTQYF	TGTGCCAGCAGCCAGGGACAGGGCACAGATACGCAGTATTTT
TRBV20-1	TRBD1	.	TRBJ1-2	CSAIGDRDLGGYTF	TGCAGTGCTATTGGCGACAGGGATTTAGGTGGCTACACCTTC
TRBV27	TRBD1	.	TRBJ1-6	CASSRTGHSPLHF	TGTGCCAGCAGCCGGACAGGGCATTCACCCCTCCACTTT
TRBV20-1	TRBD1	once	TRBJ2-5	CSVIRGLETQYF	TGCAGTGTCATAAGGGGGCTTGAGACCCAGTACTTC
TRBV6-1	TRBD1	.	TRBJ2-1	CASSAGGQVNEQFF	TGTGCCAGCAGTGCAGGGGGCCAGGTCAATGAGCAGTTCTTC
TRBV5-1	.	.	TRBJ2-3	CASSPGTGSTDTQYF	TGCGCCAGCAGCCCAGGGACTGGCAGCACAGATACGCAGTATTTT
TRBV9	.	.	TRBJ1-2	CASSPGPTNYGYTF	TGTGCCAGCAGCCCCGGACCGACTAACTATGGCTACACCTTC
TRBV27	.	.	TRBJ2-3	CASSLTAGSTDTQYF	TGTGCCAGCAGTCTTACCGCCGGTAGCACAGATACGCAGTATTTT
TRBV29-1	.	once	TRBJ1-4	CSVEQGHSGEKLFF	TGCAGCGTTGAGCAGGGCCACTCGGGTGAAAAACTGTTTTTT
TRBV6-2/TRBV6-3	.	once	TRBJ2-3	CASSNRAETDTQYF	TGTGCCAGCAGCAACAGGGCGGAAACAGATACGCAGTATTTT
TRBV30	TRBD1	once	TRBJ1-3	CAWSDPPQGSGNTIYF	TGTGCCTGGAGTGACCCCCCACAGGGGTCAGGAAACACCATATATTTT
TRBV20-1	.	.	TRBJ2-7	CSARAQPTYEQYF	TGCAGTGCTAGAGCCCAACCTACGTACGAGCAGTACTTC
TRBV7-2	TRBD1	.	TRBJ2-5	CASSSGQGALGETQYF	TGTGCCAGCAGCTCGGGACAGGGGGCCCTCGGAGAGACCCAGTACTTC
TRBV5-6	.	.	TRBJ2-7	CASSKTEWFMGEQYF	TGTGCCAGCAGCAAGACAGAATGGTTTATGGGCGAGCAGTACTTC
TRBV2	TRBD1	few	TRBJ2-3	CASSWTGGTDTQYF	TGTGCCAGCAGTTGGACAGGGGGCACAGATACGCAGTATTTT
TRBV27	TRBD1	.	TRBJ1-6	CASSLFGTGDWDSPLHF	TGTGCCAGCAGTTTATTTGGGACAGGGGACTGGGATTCACCCCTCCACTTT
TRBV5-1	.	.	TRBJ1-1	CASSLAGATEAFF	TGCGCCAGCAGCTTGGCAGGGGCGACTGAAGCTTTCTTT
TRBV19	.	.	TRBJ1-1	CASNSGRDLTEAFF	TGTGCCAGTAACTCTGGGAGGGACCTAACTGAAGCTTTCTTT
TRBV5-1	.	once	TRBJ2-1	CASSSDSPGYNEQFF	TGCGCCAGCAGCTCGGACTCCCCAGGATACAATGAGCAGTTCTTC
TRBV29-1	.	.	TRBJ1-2	CSVQQGGYTF	TGCAGCGTCCAACAGGGTGGCTACACCTTC
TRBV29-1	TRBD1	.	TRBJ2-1	CSVTGTGLPNEQFF	TGCAGCGTTACCGGGACAGGTTTACCAAATGAGCAGTTCTTC
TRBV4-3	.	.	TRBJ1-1	CASSQDPGRYTEAFF	TGCGCCAGCAGCCAAGATCCGGGACGGTACACTGAAGCTTTCTTT
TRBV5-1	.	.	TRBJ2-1	CASSLETGVRNEQFF	TGCGCCAGCAGCTTGGAGACGGGGGTTCGGAATGAGCAGTTCTTC
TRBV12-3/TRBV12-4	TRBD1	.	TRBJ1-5	CASSRDRGLSQPQHF	TGTGCCAGCAGTCGGGACAGGGGGCTGTCTCAGCCCCAGCATTTT
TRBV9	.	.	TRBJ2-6	CASSVAPSQGSGANVLTF	TGTGCCAGCAGCGTAGCCCCCTCACAGGGATCCGGGGCCAACGTCCTGACTTTC
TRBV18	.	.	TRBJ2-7	CASSPGIPEQYF	TGTGCCAGCTCACCGGGCATCCCGGAGCAGTACTTC
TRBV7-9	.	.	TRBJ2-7	CASSLVWAGPRSYEQYF	TGTGCCAGCAGCTTAGTATGGGCAGGACCTCGCTCCTACGAGCAGTACTTC